A selection of T cell receptor beta chains follows, all from one sample in a study of cytomegalovirus exposure and HLA in healthy donors. Using immunoSEQ multiplex PCR, the repertoire was profiled, and TCRdb retains in-frame clones only, with some absent. The sample shows around 50,000 clones, 72% of them seen only once. The sample was PBMCs. These receptors all stem from a woman between 50 and 59 years old in good health and CMV-seropositive. CDR3s include the opening cysteine and the closing phenylalanine or tryptophan. The D gene is left open where the match is weak. Size is omitted from some rows. Given values are once, few, many or a class for expanded clones.

. once TRBJ2-1 TRBV5-6 CASRPWGGRIEQFF TGTGCCAGCAGACCGTGGGGGGGCAGGATTGAGCAGTTCTTC
. . TRBJ2-7 TRBV27 CASSTGGSYEQYF TGTGCCAGCAGTACTGGGGGCAGCTACGAGCAGTACTTC
. . TRBJ2-1 TRBV13 CASSSDRGGAYEQFF TGTGCCAGCAGCTCGGATAGGGGGGGCGCGTATGAGCAGTTCTTC
. . TRBJ1-2 TRBV7-9 CASSPRGHSQSYGYTF TGTGCCAGCAGCCCTAGAGGACACTCACAGAGCTATGGCTACACCTTC
. . TRBJ1-5 TRBV5-6 CASSLRGGGQPQHF TGTGCCAGCAGCTTGCGGGGGGGCGGTCAGCCCCAGCATTTT
. . TRBJ2-7 TRBV25-1 CASGGSSYEQYF TGTGCCAGCGGGGGGTCCTCCTACGAGCAGTACTTC
. once TRBJ2-3 TRBV19 CASKELGDGTDTQYF TGTGCCAGTAAAGAGCTAGGGGATGGCACAGATACGCAGTATTTT
TRBD1 . TRBJ2-7 TRBV7-6 CASSPGQGIIGQYF TGTGCCAGCAGCCCGGGACAGGGTATAATCGGGCAGTACTTC
TRBD1 . TRBJ1-1 TRBV5-1 CASSFRQGGYTEAFF TGCGCCAGCAGCTTCCGACAGGGGGGGTACACTGAAGCTTTCTTT
TRBD2 . TRBJ2-2 TRBV7-2 CASSLGLGTGELFF TGTGCCAGCAGCTTGGGACTAGGTACCGGGGAGCTGTTTTTT
. . TRBJ1-2 TRBV7-9 CASSSGTSFNYGYTF TGTGCCAGCAGCTCCGGGACAAGTTTTAACTATGGCTACACCTTC
TRBD2 few TRBJ2-2 TRBV27 CASNGRAGELFF TGTGCCAGCAATGGGAGGGCCGGGGAGCTGTTTTTT
TRBD2 . TRBJ2-1 TRBV6-1 CASSVQPLAGGGMEQFF TGTGCCAGCAGTGTTCAGCCTTTAGCGGGAGGAGGTATGGAGCAGTTCTTC
TRBD2 . TRBJ2-7 TRBV9 CASSVGLAGIYEQYF TGTGCCAGCAGCGTAGGACTAGCGGGAATCTACGAGCAGTACTTC
TRBD2 . TRBJ2-3 TRBV5-8 CASSPGLGSTDTQYF TGTGCCAGCAGCCCCGGACTAGGGAGCACAGATACGCAGTATTTT
. . TRBJ1-1 TRBV7-9 CASSLTAGEAFF TGTGCCAGCAGCCTAACGGCGGGTGAAGCTTTCTTT
. . TRBJ2-2 TRBV13 CASSLSENTGELFF TGTGCCAGCAGCTTATCAGAGAACACCGGGGAGCTGTTTTTT
. . TRBJ2-2 TRBV6-4 CASSDRETGELFF TGTGCCAGCAGTGACAGGGAGACCGGGGAGCTGTTTTTT
. few TRBJ1-2 TRBV13 CASSLGGGLDYGYTF TGTGCCAGCAGCTTAGGGGGGGGGCTGGACTATGGCTACACCTTC
. . TRBJ2-3 TRBV5-1 CASSHSGASTDTQYF TGCGCCAGCAGCCATTCGGGTGCTAGCACAGATACGCAGTATTTT
. . TRBJ1-3 TRBV9 CASSVVPQGTNTIYF TGTGCCAGCAGCGTAGTTCCCCAGGGAACGAACACCATATATTTT
TRBD2 . TRBJ2-1 TRBV11-3 CASSLARTSYEQFF TGTGCCAGCAGCTTAGCCCGGACTAGTTATGAGCAGTTCTTC
TRBD1 . TRBJ1-2 TRBV5-6 CASSPWDRPYGGYTF TGTGCCAGCAGCCCGTGGGACAGACCTTATGGGGGCTACACCTTC